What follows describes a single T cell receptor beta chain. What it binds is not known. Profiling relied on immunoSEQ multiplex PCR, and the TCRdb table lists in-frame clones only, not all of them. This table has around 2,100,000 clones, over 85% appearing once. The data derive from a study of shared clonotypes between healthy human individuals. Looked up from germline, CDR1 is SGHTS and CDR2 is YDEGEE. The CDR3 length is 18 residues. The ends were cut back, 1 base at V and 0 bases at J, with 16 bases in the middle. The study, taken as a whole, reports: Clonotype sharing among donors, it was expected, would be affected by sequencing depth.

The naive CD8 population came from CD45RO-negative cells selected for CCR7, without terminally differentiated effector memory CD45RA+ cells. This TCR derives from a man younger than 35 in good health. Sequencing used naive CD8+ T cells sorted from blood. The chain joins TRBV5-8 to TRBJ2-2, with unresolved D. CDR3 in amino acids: CASSLIHRLYANTGELFF. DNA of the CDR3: TGTGCCAGCAGCTTGATTCACAGATTATATGCGAACACCGGGGAGCTGTTTTTT.